A single sample gave rise to the 20 T cell receptor beta chains below, sequenced in a study of PD-L1 blockade in urothelial cancer. Documented time point: peripheral blood 6 weeks after treatment start. Profiling relied on immunoSEQ multiplex PCR, and the TCRdb table lists in-frame clones only, not all of them. The sample shows 75,000 to 100,000 clones, over 65% of them seen only once. The material was PBMCs, obtained around atezolizumab (anti-PD-L1) treatment. All receptors come from a man between 65 and 85 years old with urothelial cancer.

The rearrangement joins TRBV6-1 to TRBJ2-2; 8 nucleotides agree with TRBD2. The V segment lost 3 bases and the J segment 3 bases; nucleotides outside the gene matches: 0. In germline, CDR1 is MNHNS, CDR2 SASEGT. The CDR3 extends over 14 amino acids. The CDR3 loop is CASSDSGDTGELFF. The CDR3 DNA reads as TGTGCCAGCAGTGATAGCGGGGACACCGGGGAGCTGTTTTTT.

V is TRBV2 and J is TRBJ2-5; 8 bases are a match to TRBD2. J lost 6 bases, V lost 8 bases, and 11 bases had no gene match. CDR1 is SNHLY, CDR2 FYNNEI, per germline. This CDR3 comprises 14 residues. The CDR3 DNA reads TGTGCCAGCCGACTCGCGGGGGGCGGTCAGACCCAGTACTTC. It yields the protein CASRLAGGGQTQYF.

The genes are TRBV7-9 and TRBJ1-2; no reliable D call. V was cut by 5 bases and J by 6 bases, with 13 bases left in between. CDR1 SEHNR and CDR2 FQNEAQ come from the germline V gene (reference sequence). The CDR3 is 13 amino acids. The CDR3 nucleotides read TGTGCCAGCAGCGGCCGGAACAGAGATGGCTACACCTTC. It codes for CASSGRNRDGYTF.

The rearrangement uses TRBV6-4 and TRBJ2-6; possibly TRBD2 for D (6 bases). In germline, CDR1 is MRHNA, CDR2 SNTAGT. Trimming cost V 8 bases and J 0 bases, with 11 bases left between them. This CDR3 comprises 15 residues. CDR3 bases: TGTGCCAGCTTGACCGGGAGCTCTGGGGCCAACGTCCTGACTTTC. Translation: CASLTGSSGANVLTF.

V and J are TRBV7-2 and TRBJ2-2, with D possibly TRBD2 on 6 matching bases. CDR1 and CDR2 from the germline V gene are SGHTA and FQGNSA. This CDR3 has 17 amino acids. Trimming cost V 5 bases and J 2 bases, with 18 bases left between them. The CDR3 region has the DNA TGTGCCAGCAGCCGCGTGGGGGGTAGGGTAAACACCGGGGAGCTGTTTTTT. Amino acids: CASSRVGGRVNTGELFF. Based on the CDR3 plus reference TRBV7-2 and TRBJ2-2, the full variable domain is GAGVSQSPSNKVTEKGKDVELRCDPISGHTALYWYRQSLGQGLEFLIYFQGNSAPDKSGLPSDRFSAERTGGSVSTLTIQRTQQEDSAVYLCASSRVGGRVNTGELFFGEGSRLTVL.

The V gene is TRBV29-1, the J gene TRBJ1-2; D is perhaps TRBD1 (5 bases). This CDR3 spans 14 amino acids. Trimming took off 6 bases at V and 4 bases at J, with 18 bases between the two ends. Germline CDR1 SQVTM, CDR2 ANQGSEA. DNA for the CDR3: TGCAGCGTAACTACTGGCAGGGCGCCCTATGGCTACACCTTC. Residues: CSVTTGRAPYGYTF. The full variable domain, completed using reference TRBV29-1 and TRBJ1-2, is SAVISQKPSRDICQRGTSLTIQCQVDSQVTMMFWYRQQPGQSLTLIATANQGSEATYESGFVIDKFPISRPNLTFSTLTVSNMSPEDSSIYLCSVTTGRAPYGYTFGSGTRLTVV.

In DNA form, the CDR3 reads TGTGCCAGCAGCCAGACAGGGGCCACAGATACGCAGTATTTT. Translated, it gives CASSQTGATDTQYF. The chain has TRBV2 and TRBJ2-3; 8 nucleotides match TRBD1. The length of the CDR3 is 14 residues. Germline CDR1 reads SNHLY; CDR2 reads FYNNEI. The ends lost 6 bases at V and 2 bases at J; junction bases unmatched: 4. The variable domain in full, with the rest retrieved from reference TRBV2 and TRBJ2-3, is EPEVTQTPSHQVTQMGQEVILRCVPISNHLYFYWYRQILGQKVEFLVSFYNNEISEKSEIFDDQFSVERPDGSNFTLKIRSTKLEDSAMYFCASSQTGATDTQYFGPGTRLTVL.

The J gene is TRBJ2-6, the V gene TRBV5-5; TRBD1 aligns across 7 bases. V lost 4 bases to trimming and J lost 2 bases; unmatched junction nucleotides: 6. The CDR3 extends over 16 amino acids. The germline V gene has CDR1 SGHKS and CDR2 YYEKEE (reference sequence). The CDR3 nucleotides are TGTGCCAGCAGCCGGGACAGCCTCACTGGGGCCAACGTCCTGACTTTC. This codes for CASSRDSLTGANVLTF. The variable domain in full, with the rest retrieved from reference TRBV5-5 and TRBJ2-6, is DAGVTQSPTHLIKTRGQQVTLRCSPISGHKSVSWYQQVLGQGPQFIFQYYEKEERGRGNFPDRFSARQFPNYSSELNVNALLLGDSALYLCASSRDSLTGANVLTFGAGSRLTVL.

V gene TRBV28 combines with J gene TRBJ2-7; the D is unclear. The CDR3 runs 11 residues. Germline V gene data show CDR1 as MDHEN and CDR2 as SYDVKM. The V end lost 8 bases, the J end lost 4 bases, and 9 bases lay between the germline ends. The CDR3 DNA reads as TGTGCCAGCCAAACTACATACGAGCAGTACTTC. The encoded protein is CASQTTYEQYF.

The chain links TRBV23-1 to TRBJ2-3; 7 bases are a match to TRBD1. TRBV23-1 is known as an ORF, though its function is uncertain. The V and J ends lost 4 bases and 1 base, in that order; junction bases with no gene match: 5. The CDR3 length is 15 residues. CDR3 nucleotide sequence: TGCGCCAGCAGTCGAGGACAGGCACGCACAGATACGCAGTATTTT. Translating gives CASSRGQARTDTQYF.

The V call is TRBV19, the J call TRBJ2-1, with D unclear. Germline V CDR1 and CDR2: LNHDA, SQIVND (reference sequence). The CDR3 length is 13 residues. Trimming removed 6 bases at V and 9 bases at J, with 15 bases between. This CDR3 is CASRLSVDGEQFF. The CDR3 DNA reads as TGTGCCAGTAGGCTGTCGGTTGATGGTGAGCAGTTCTTC.

The rearrangement uses TRBV11-3 and TRBJ2-2; 9 bases agree with TRBD1. J was trimmed by 5 bases and V by 7 bases; bases with no gene match: 2. CDR3 length: 13 residues. Germline CDR1 SGHNT, CDR2 YENEEA. DNA of the CDR3: TGTGCCAGCAACAGGGGGCAAACCGGGGAGCTGTTTTTT. It encodes CASNRGQTGELFF.

This clone occurred once. This chain joins TRBV5-4 and TRBJ1-6; TRBD1 aligns across 8 bases. The V gene end was trimmed by 3 bases and the J gene end by 0 bases; junction bases not matched to a gene: 14. The CDR3 has 20 amino acids. Germline-derived CDR1 and CDR2 are SGHNT and YYREEE (reference sequence). The CDR3 loop is CASSSAPKGQGRSYNSPLHF. For the CDR3, the DNA is TGTGCCAGCAGCTCAGCCCCTAAAGGACAGGGTCGCTCCTATAATTCACCCCTCCACTTT.

The CDR3 sequence is CASSLDGSNQPQHF. The CDR3 DNA reads TGTGCCAGCAGCCTAGACGGTAGCAATCAGCCCCAGCATTTT. The V call is TRBV7-2, the J call TRBJ1-5, with D uncertain. Trimming removed 5 bases at V and 0 bases at J, with 8 bases between. This CDR3 spans 14 amino acids. Per germline, CDR1 SGHTA and CDR2 FQGNSA.

The rearrangement joins TRBV15 to TRBJ2-7; 7 bases are a match to TRBD1. CDR1 is LNHNV, CDR2 YYDKDF, per germline (reference sequence). V shed 0 bases, J shed 8 bases, and the junction held 7 bases outside the gene matches. This CDR3 has 14 residues. The CDR3 region has the DNA TGTGCCACCAGCAGAGAGGGACAGAGTACGAAGCAGTACTTC. The encoded protein is CATSREGQSTKQYF. The entire variable domain, with the rest obtained from reference TRBV15 and TRBJ2-7, is as follows: DAMVIQNPRYQVTQFGKPVTLSCSQTLNHNVMYWYQQKSSQAPKLLFHYYDKDFNNEADTPDNFQSRRPNTSFCFLDIRSPGLGDTAMYLCATSREGQSTKQYFGPGTRLTVT.

This chain links TRBV10-2 with TRBJ2-1, with TRBD2 matching over 8 bases. This CDR3 is 14 amino acids long. The germline V gene encodes CDR1 WSHSY and CDR2 SAAADI. Trimming removed 7 bases from V and 7 bases from J; junction bases left unmatched: 9. DNA of the CDR3: TGCGCCAGCAAAAGAGCTAGCGGGCAAAATGAGCAGTTCTTC. Protein: CASKRASGQNEQFF.

This clone was recorded once. The chain joins TRBV19 to TRBJ1-1, with TRBD1 matching 7 bases. Germline-derived CDR1 and CDR2 are LNHDA and SQIVND (reference sequence). CDR3 length: 13 amino acids. Losses at the gene ends were 3 bases for V and 8 bases for J; bases not matched to a gene: 6. The CDR3 DNA reads as TGTGCCAGTAGTATGGGTAGGGACAGCGAAGCTTTCTTT. As protein: CASSMGRDSEAFF.

V gene TRBV18 combines with J gene TRBJ1-2; 7 bases align to TRBD1. The ends lost 3 bases at V and 7 bases at J; junction bases unmatched: 5. Per the germline V gene, CDR1 is KGHSH and CDR2 is LQKENI. The CDR3 totals 13 residues. The CDR3 sequence: CASSPAGGRGYTF. In DNA form, the CDR3 reads TGTGCCAGCTCACCCGCAGGGGGACGTGGCTACACCTTC. Drawing the rest from reference TRBV18 and TRBJ1-2, the complete variable domain is NAGVMQNPRHLVRRRGQEARLRCSPMKGHSHVYWYRQLPEEGLKFMVYLQKENIIDESGMPKERFSAEFPKEGPSILRIQQVVRGDSAAYFCASSPAGGRGYTFGSGTRLTVV.

This clone was seen more than once but under ten times. The rearrangement links TRBV19 to TRBJ1-3, with a possible D match to TRBD1 (6 bases). Germline V lookup: CDR1 LNHDA, CDR2 SQIVND (reference sequence). The CDR3 loop spans 15 amino acids. V shed 4 bases and J shed 0 bases, with 10 bases lying between them. CDR3 coding DNA: TGTGCCAGTAGTAACCCGGACAGCTCTGGAAACACCATATATTTT. It encodes CASSNPDSSGNTIYF.

The chain employs TRBV7-3 and TRBJ2-3, with 10 positions matching TRBD2. V lost 3 bases, J lost 2 bases, and 11 bases stayed unmatched. Germline V gives CDR1 SGHTA, CDR2 FQGTGA. The CDR3 sequence is 18 residues long. The CDR3 is CASSLGSSGGDLTDTQYF. CDR3 nucleotide sequence: TGTGCCAGCAGCTTGGGTTCTAGCGGGGGAGATCTCACAGATACGCAGTATTTT.